These 18 T cell receptor beta chains originate from one sample sequenced in a study of shared clonotypes between healthy human individuals. Generated by immunoSEQ multiplex PCR, the TCRdb table keeps only in-frame clones and is missing some. Of hundreds of thousands of clones listed, around 78% are singletons. The sequenced material came from memory CD4+ T cells sorted from blood. Regarding subset: CD45RA-negative fraction. The receptors derive from a woman between 25 and 40 years old in good health.

CDR3 sequence reads: CASSLAGGQDTQYF. The CDR3 DNA sequence: TGTGCCAGCAGCTTAGCGGGAGGGCAGGATACGCAGTATTTT. The V and J genes are TRBV7-8 and TRBJ2-3; 7 bases match TRBD2. The J segment lost 6 bases and the V segment lost 0 bases, leaving 3 bases of the junction unmatched. Germline assignment: CDR1 SGHVS and CDR2 FQNEAQ. The CDR3 spans 14 residues. Together with reference TRBV7-8 and TRBJ2-3, the CDR3 gives the full variable domain: GAGVSQSPRYKVAKRGQDVALRCDPISGHVSLFWYQQALGQGPEFLTYFQNEAQLDKSGLPSDRFFAERPEGSVSTLKIQRTQQEDSAVYLCASSLAGGQDTQYFGPGTRLTVL.

This clone was found many times. The chain links TRBV2 to TRBJ1-5, with a weak D call TRBD1 (6 bases). Germline CDR1 reads SNHLY; CDR2 reads FYNNEI. With 3 bases removed from V and 9 bases from J, the gap between germline ends came to 18 bases. This CDR3 comprises 15 residues. CDR3 amino acids: CASSDEGQGQRPQHF. CDR3 DNA sequence: TGTGCCAGCAGTGACGAGGGTCAGGGGCAGAGGCCCCAGCATTTT. The full variable domain, completed using reference TRBV2 and TRBJ1-5, is EPEVTQTPSHQVTQMGQEVILRCVPISNHLYFYWYRQILGQKVEFLVSFYNNEISEKSEIFDDQFSVERPDGSNFTLKIRSTKLEDSAMYFCASSDEGQGQRPQHFGDGTRLSIL.

The chain joins TRBV18 to TRBJ2-7; 7 bases align to TRBD1. From germline, CDR1 is KGHSH and CDR2 LQKENI. V shed 2 bases, J shed 2 bases, and the junction held 6 bases outside the gene matches. This CDR3 region has 15 residues. CDR3 in amino acids: CASSPSQGVAYEQYF. The CDR3 nucleotides are TGTGCCAGCTCACCAAGCCAGGGGGTAGCCTACGAGCAGTACTTC.

This clone was seen a single time. The chain couples TRBV28 to TRBJ2-3; 7 bases fit TRBD1. The V segment lost 2 bases and the J segment 5 bases; nucleotides outside the gene matches: 7. Germline values: CDR1 MDHEN, CDR2 SYDVKM. CDR3 length equals 15 residues. The CDR3 loop reads CASSLETGIGDTQYF. The CDR3 bases are TGTGCCAGCAGTTTAGAGACAGGGATTGGAGATACGCAGTATTTT.

There are a few counts of this clone. V gene TRBV4-2 combines with J gene TRBJ1-4; 9 bases match TRBD1. The V gene end was trimmed by 2 bases and the J gene end by 6 bases; junction bases not matched to a gene: 4. The germline V gene encodes CDR1 LGHNA and CDR2 YNFKEQ. This CDR3 is 15 amino acids long. CDR3: CASSQNRGQYEKLFF. The CDR3, as DNA: TGTGCCAGCAGCCAAAACAGGGGGCAATATGAAAAACTGTTTTTT.

This clone was detected once. J is TRBJ2-1 and V is TRBV15; D gene ambiguous. Germline CDR1 and CDR2: LNHNV and YYDKDF (reference sequence). Between the trimmed V and J ends, which lost 3 bases and 8 bases, there was a span of 11 bases. The CDR3 has 13 residues. Written as DNA, the CDR3 is TGTGCCACCAGCAGCGGCCCTGGGGATGAGCAGTTCTTC. Its translation is CATSSGPGDEQFF.

As concerns this clone: Given a far larger clone just one base away, this is likely a sequencing read error. This chain links TRBV27 with TRBJ2-5; D is unresolved. V dropped 2 bases and J dropped 0 bases, with 4 bases sitting between them. The CDR3 length is 13 residues. Germline V lookup: CDR1 MNHEY, CDR2 SMNVEV (reference sequence). The CDR3 region is CASSLQYQETQYF. As DNA, the CDR3 is TGTGCCAGCAGTTTACAGTACCAAGAGACCCAGTACTTC.

The rearrangement links TRBV14 to TRBJ1-1; D is perhaps TRBD1 (6 bases). Germline CDR1 reads SGHDN; CDR2 reads FVKESK. The CDR3 loop spans 15 amino acids. V was cut by 3 bases and J by 4 bases, with 15 bases left in between. CDR3 DNA: TGTGCCAGCAGCCAGGCCAGGGGACGGGGCACTGAAGCTTTCTTT. Translating gives CASSQARGRGTEAFF. Supplemented by reference TRBV14 and TRBJ1-1, the full variable domain reads EAGVTQFPSHSVIEKGQTVTLRCDPISGHDNLYWYRRVMGKEIKFLLHFVKESKQDESGMPNNRFLAERTGGTYSTLKVQPAELEDSGVYFCASSQARGRGTEAFFGQGTRLTVV.

This clone was observed a handful of times. This chain connects TRBV27 to TRBJ2-1, with D possibly TRBD2 on 5 matching bases. Germline values: CDR1 MNHEY, CDR2 SMNVEV (reference sequence). V gave up 3 bases and J gave up 7 bases, with 7 bases separating them. This CDR3 contains 12 residues. The CDR3 sequence is CASSLGANEQFF. The CDR3 DNA reads TGTGCCAGCAGTTTGGGAGCTAATGAGCAGTTCTTC.

This clone was counted between two and nine times. The J gene is TRBJ1-1, the V gene TRBV5-6; D is ambiguous. The CDR3 loop spans 14 amino acids. Germline CDR1 is SGHDT and CDR2 is YYEEEE. The V gene lost 0 bases and the J gene lost 4 bases, with 10 bases spanning the gap. In nucleotides, the CDR3 is TGTGCCAGCAGCTTGGGGGATCTACGCACTGAAGCTTTCTTT. It encodes CASSLGDLRTEAFF.

The chain has TRBV19 and TRBJ1-4; TRBD1 might be the D (5 bases). This CDR3 has 14 amino acids. With 6 bases removed from V and 4 bases from J, the gap between germline ends came to 12 bases. CDR1 is LNHDA, CDR2 SQIVND, per germline (reference sequence). In DNA, the CDR3 is TGTGCCAGTAGGACCGGGACGGGTAATGAAAAACTGTTTTTT. Translating it yields CASRTGTGNEKLFF. The full variable domain, completed using reference TRBV19 and TRBJ1-4, is DGGITQSPKYLFRKEGQNVTLSCEQNLNHDAMYWYRQDPGQGLRLIYYSQIVNDFQKGDIAEGYSVSREKKESFPLTVTSAQKNPTAFYLCASRTGTGNEKLFFGSGTQLSVL.

The chain recombines TRBV2 with TRBJ2-1; 11 bases line up with TRBD2. Germline trimming cut 3 bases from V and 4 bases from J; bases unmatched to any gene: 2. Germline V CDR1 and CDR2: SNHLY, FYNNEI. The CDR3 is 15 amino acids. The CDR3 loop reads CASSDRTSGYNEQFF. The DNA for the CDR3 is TGTGCCAGCAGTGACAGGACTAGCGGGTACAATGAGCAGTTCTTC.

The chain has TRBV23-1 and TRBJ1-4; D may be TRBD1 (5 bases). TRBV23-1 is identified as an open reading frame with a role that is uncertain. This CDR3 has 15 residues. Deletions cut 7 bases from V and 5 bases from J, with 17 bases between. The chain's CDR3 is CASTQGCGVNEKLFF. The CDR3 bases are TGCGCCAGCACCCAGGGCTGCGGTGTGAATGAAAAACTGTTTTTT.

The chain combines TRBV27 with TRBJ2-7, with a possible D match to TRBD1 (6 bases). CDR3 size: 21 residues. Per germline, CDR1 MNHEY and CDR2 SMNVEV (reference sequence). V was pared by 5 bases and J by 0 bases, with 32 bases between. CDR3 amino acids: CASSPQVRLDTGSFSSYEQYF. The CDR3 nucleotides read TGTGCCAGCAGTCCCCAGGTACGGCTCGATACAGGGTCGTTTAGCTCCTACGAGCAGTACTTC.

The rearrangement joins TRBV29-1 to TRBJ1-1; TRBD1 agrees at 8 bases. Germline V gene lookup returns CDR1 SQVTM and CDR2 ANQGSEA. J was trimmed by 0 bases and V by 6 bases; bases with no gene match: 6. CDR3 size: 14 residues. This chain's CDR3 is CSVGTGGVNTEAFF. CDR3 nucleotides: TGCAGCGTAGGTACAGGGGGGGTGAACACTGAAGCTTTCTTT.

The chain combines TRBV18 with TRBJ2-1; 12 positions agree with TRBD2. Trimming removed 3 bases from V and 5 bases from J; junction bases left unmatched: 5. Germline values: CDR1 KGHSH, CDR2 LQKENI. This CDR3 contains 16 residues. The CDR3 DNA reads TGTGCCAGCTCACCCCCGGGACTAGCGGGCAACAATGAGCAGTTCTTC. Encoded protein: CASSPPGLAGNNEQFF. Looking up the rest from reference TRBV18 and TRBJ2-1 gives the full variable domain: NAGVMQNPRHLVRRRGQEARLRCSPMKGHSHVYWYRQLPEEGLKFMVYLQKENIIDESGMPKERFSAEFPKEGPSILRIQQVVRGDSAAYFCASSPPGLAGNNEQFFGPGTRLTVL.

The CDR3 DNA reads TGTGCCAGCAGCCCAGGAAGTCTTAACTATGGCTACACCTTC. Translation gives CASSPGSLNYGYTF. The rearrangement uses TRBV5-4 and TRBJ1-2; D not certain. Trimming cost V 4 bases and J 1 base, with 11 bases left between them. CDR1 and CDR2 from the germline V gene are SGHNT and YYREEE (reference sequence). The CDR3 contains 14 residues.

CDR3 loop: CASSSPSGREGDEQFF. CDR3 DNA: TGTGCCAGTAGTTCCCCAAGCGGGAGAGAGGGTGATGAGCAGTTCTTC. This chain joins TRBV19 and TRBJ2-1; 8 positions agree with TRBD2. Germline loops: CDR1 LNHDA, CDR2 SQIVND (reference sequence). The CDR3 totals 16 residues. V was pared by 5 bases and J by 8 bases, with 14 bases of the junction left unmatched. The whole variable domain, filled in from reference TRBV19 and TRBJ2-1, reads DGGITQSPKYLFRKEGQNVTLSCEQNLNHDAMYWYRQDPGQGLRLIYYSQIVNDFQKGDIAEGYSVSREKKESFPLTVTSAQKNPTAFYLCASSSPSGREGDEQFFGPGTRLTVL.